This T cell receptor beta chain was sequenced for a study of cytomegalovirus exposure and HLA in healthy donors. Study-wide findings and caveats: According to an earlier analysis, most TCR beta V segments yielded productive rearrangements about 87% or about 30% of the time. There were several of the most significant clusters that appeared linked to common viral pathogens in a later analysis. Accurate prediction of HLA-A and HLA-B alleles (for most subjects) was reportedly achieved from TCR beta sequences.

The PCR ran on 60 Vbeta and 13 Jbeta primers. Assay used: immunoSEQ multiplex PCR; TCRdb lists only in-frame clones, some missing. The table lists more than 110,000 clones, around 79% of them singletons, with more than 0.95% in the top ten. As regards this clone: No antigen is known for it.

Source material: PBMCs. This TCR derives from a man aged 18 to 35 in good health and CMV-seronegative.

The CDR3 coding sequence is TGCGCCAGCAGTGAGCCTTCGACAGAGAGCTCCTATAATTCACCCCTCCACTTT. This translates into CASSEPSTESSYNSPLHF. The rearrangement links TRBV10-1 to TRBJ1-6, with D perhaps TRBD1 (5 bases). The length of the CDR3 is 18 residues. Per germline, CDR1 WNHNN and CDR2 SYGVQD (reference sequence). The V and J ends lost 2 bases and 0 bases respectively, with 14 bases between them.